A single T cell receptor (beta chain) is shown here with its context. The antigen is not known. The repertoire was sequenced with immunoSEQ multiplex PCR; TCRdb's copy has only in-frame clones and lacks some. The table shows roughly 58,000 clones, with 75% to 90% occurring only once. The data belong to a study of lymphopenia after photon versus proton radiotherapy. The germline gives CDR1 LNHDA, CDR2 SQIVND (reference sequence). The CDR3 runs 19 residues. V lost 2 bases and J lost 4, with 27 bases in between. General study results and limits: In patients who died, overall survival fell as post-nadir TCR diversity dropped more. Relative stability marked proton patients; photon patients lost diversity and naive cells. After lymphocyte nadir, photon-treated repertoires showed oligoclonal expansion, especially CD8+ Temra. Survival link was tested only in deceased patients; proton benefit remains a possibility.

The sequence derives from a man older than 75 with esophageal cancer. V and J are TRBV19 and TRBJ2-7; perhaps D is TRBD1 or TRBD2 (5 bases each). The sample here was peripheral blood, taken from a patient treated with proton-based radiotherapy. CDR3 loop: CASSIQRGTSQTDRYEQYF. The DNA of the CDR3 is TGTGCCAGTAGTATACAAAGGGGAACTAGTCAAACGGATCGGTACGAGCAGTACTTC.